The 11 T cell receptor beta chains below all came from one sample that was sequenced in a study of CD8 T cells in ankylosing spondylitis. TCRdb processed the 5' RACE reads anew with MiXCR; each CDR3 protein has one entry. The repertoire holds under 250,000 distinct CDR3 sequences, with 32% as singletons. Sequencing was performed on blood, either unsorted or a sorted T cell fraction (not recorded which). The receptor source for this set is a male donor with ankylosing spondylitis or in good health (not recorded which).

This clonotype was found a few times. The rearrangement uses TRBV20-1 and TRBJ2-7, with D perhaps matching TRBD2 (6 bases). The CDR3 length is 13 residues. V was pared by 6 bases and J by 5 bases, with 17 bases between. Germline V gene data show CDR1 as DFQATT and CDR2 as SNEGSKA (reference sequence). CDR3 DNA: TGCAGTGCGGCCGGGGGTCTCGGGAACGAGCAGTACTTC. Translation gives CSAAGGLGNEQYF.

The chain is built from TRBV27 and TRBJ2-3; 10 bases fit TRBD2. Trimming at V came to 2 bases and at J to 5 bases, leaving 4 bases not matched to a gene. From germline, CDR1 is MNHEY and CDR2 SMNVEV (reference sequence). CDR3 length: 15 amino acids. DNA for the CDR3: TGTGCCAGCAGTTTAAAGCGGGGGGGCGAAGATACGCAGTATTTT. Its protein is CASSLKRGGEDTQYF.

V gene TRBV6-4 combines with J gene TRBJ2-3; no firm D call. The ends were cut back, 10 bases at V and 0 bases at J, with 14 bases in the middle. Looked up from germline, CDR1 is MRHNA and CDR2 is SNTAGT. The CDR3 consists of 14 residues. CDR3 sequence: CATANGPSTDTQYF. In DNA form, the CDR3 reads TGTGCCACCGCCAACGGACCCAGCACAGATACGCAGTATTTT.

This chain joins TRBV18 and TRBJ2-3; the D gene is possibly TRBD2 (7 bases). The V gene's germline CDR1 is KGHSH and CDR2 LQKENI. The CDR3 consists of 14 residues. Deletions cut 6 bases from V and 5 bases from J, with 15 bases between. Written as DNA, the CDR3 is TGTGCCAGCTCCCAGGCGGGGGCGGTAGATACGCAGTATTTT. It yields the protein CASSQAGAVDTQYF.

As DNA, the CDR3 is TGCAGTGCTAGAGTGGCCGGTAGCAATCAGCCCCAGCATTTT. The encoded protein is CSARVAGSNQPQHF. J is TRBJ1-5 and V is TRBV20-1; D is unresolved. The CDR3 has 14 residues. Trimming removed 1 base from V and 0 bases from J, with 7 bases in between. From germline, CDR1 is DFQATT and CDR2 SNEGSKA (reference sequence).

V gene TRBV20-1 combines with J gene TRBJ1-1, with D possibly being TRBD1 (6 bases). This CDR3 region has 12 residues. CDR1 DFQATT and CDR2 SNEGSKA come from the germline V gene (reference sequence). The V end was cut by 3 bases, the J end by 4 bases, with 9 bases between. The chain's CDR3 is CSASGQTTEAFF. The CDR3 DNA reads as TGCAGTGCTAGTGGACAGACCACTGAAGCTTTCTTT.

This clonotype was recorded a few times. The V call is TRBV10-3, the J call TRBJ2-1, with 7 bases identical to TRBD1. Germline V CDR1 and CDR2: ENHRY, SYGVKD. The CDR3 runs 15 residues. V lost 4 bases to trimming and J lost 7 bases; unmatched junction nucleotides: 10. The CDR3: CAISASTGVGNEQFF. As DNA, the CDR3 is TGTGCCATCAGTGCATCAACAGGGGTTGGGAATGAGCAGTTCTTC.

The DNA of the CDR3 is TGTGCCAGCAGAAGATCTCGGACGGGAGATACGCAGTATTTT. This sequence encodes CASRRSRTGDTQYF. The gene calls are TRBV28 and TRBJ2-3, with D hard to call. The germline V gene has CDR1 MDHEN and CDR2 SYDVKM. Trimming removed 6 bases from V and 5 bases from J, with 15 bases in between. This CDR3 has 14 residues.

This clonotype has a handful of counts. The chain joins TRBV5-1 to TRBJ2-7; TRBD1 matches at 7 bases. Germline CDR1 reads SGHRS; CDR2 reads YFSETQ. CDR3 length equals 12 residues. Trimming took 7 bases from V and 5 from J; bases not matched to a gene: 6. For the CDR3, the DNA is TGCGCCAGCGGCAGGGGGTCGGACGAGCAGTACTTC. The encoded protein is CASGRGSDEQYF.

This rearrangement joins TRBV12-3 or TRBV12-4 to TRBJ2-3; TRBD2 matches at 11 bases. There are 15 residues in the CDR3. The V segment lost 2 bases and the J segment 6 bases; nucleotides outside the gene matches: 4. This chain's CDR3 is CASSLSLAGGDTQYF. The CDR3 region has the DNA TGTGCCAGCAGTTTATCCCTAGCGGGGGGCGATACGCAGTATTTT.

There are a few counts of this clonotype. The rearrangement joins TRBV20-1 to TRBJ2-2; D call uncertain. The CDR3 totals 16 residues. V lost 3 bases and J 0 bases, leaving 14 bases between the germline ends. The germline gives CDR1 DFQATT, CDR2 SNEGSKA (reference sequence). CDR3 region: CSAREPSSANTGELFF. Here the CDR3 DNA reads TGCAGTGCTAGGGAGCCGAGCAGCGCGAACACCGGGGAGCTGTTTTTT.